This T cell receptor beta chain was documented in a study of blood T cell repertoires in COVID-19. Background on the study: The samples span acute and convalescent COVID-19 from the United States, Italy and Spain. T cells, B-cell-depleted T cells, or PBMCs provided the cDNA or gDNA that served as material.

V gave up 5 bases and J gave up 10 bases; unmatched junction bases: 13. CDR1 is SGHTA and CDR2 is FQGNSA in the germline V gene. The CDR3 loop spans 16 amino acids. This clone was detected only once. Original processing notes: Reference gene primers were amplified, and this amplification served to estimate nucleated cell counts. Sequencing used immunoSEQ multiplex PCR; TCRdb keeps in-frame clones, though not all of them. The V and J calls and clone size come from that table; D and trimming were worked out from the DNA. This table holds hundreds of thousands of clones, more than 85% found once. The sequenced sample was peripheral blood. This receptor was obtained from a man between 65 and 80 years old with acute or convalescent COVID-19. J is TRBJ2-5 and V is TRBV7-2, with 13 positions matching TRBD2. In nucleotides, the CDR3 is TGTGCCAGCAGCATCGGGACTAGCGGGGTCCCGGGTGGCCAGTACTTC. It is translated as CASSIGTSGVPGGQYF.